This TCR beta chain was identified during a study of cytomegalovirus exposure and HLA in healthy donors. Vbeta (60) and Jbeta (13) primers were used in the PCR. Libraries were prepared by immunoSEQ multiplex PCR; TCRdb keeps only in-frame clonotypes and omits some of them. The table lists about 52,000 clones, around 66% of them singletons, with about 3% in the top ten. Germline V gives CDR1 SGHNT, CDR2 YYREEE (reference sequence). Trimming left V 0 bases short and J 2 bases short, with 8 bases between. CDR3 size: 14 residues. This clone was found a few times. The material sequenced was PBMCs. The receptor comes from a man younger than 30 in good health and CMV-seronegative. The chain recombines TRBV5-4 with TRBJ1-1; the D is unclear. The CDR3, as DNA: TGTGCCAGCAGCTTGGTACAGAGTAACACTGAAGCTTTCTTT. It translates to CASSLVQSNTEAFF.